These T cell receptor beta chains were read from a single sample in a study of molecular identifiers for immune sequencing clone quantification. MiXCR was run by TCRdb on the PCR reads, yielding one entry per CDR3 protein. Of more than 550,000 distinct CDR3 sequences detected, 25% appear once; the ten largest clones hold about 0.81%. The sequencing sample was made of naive CD8+ T cells from blood, with Jurkat cell RNA spiked in. These TCRs come from a human donor in good health. Some libraries in this study had Jurkat cell RNA spiked in. The CDR3 runs from the conserved cysteine through the conserved F or W. A D gene is named only where the DNA matches it firmly. Part of the rows lack a size; the others show once, few, many or a class for expanded clones.

D	size	V	J	CDR3	DNA
.	many	TRBV7-9	TRBJ1-3	CASSLSSGNTIYF	TGTGCCAGCAGCTTGAGCTCTGGAAACACCATATATTTT
.	many	TRBV7-2	TRBJ2-1	CASSPMNNEQFF	TGTGCCAGCAGCCCCATGAACAATGAGCAGTTCTTC
.	.	TRBV20-1	TRBJ2-7	CSAIRWGYEQYF	TGCAGTGCTATTAGATGGGGCTACGAGCAGTACTTC
.	.	TRBV7-9	TRBJ1-4	CACSSPTSPGKLFF	TGTGCCTGCAGCTCACCAACCAGCCCTGGAAAACTGTTTTTT
.	few	TRBV21-1	TRBJ2-1	CARHHNEGGTDYNEQFF	TGTGCCAGGCATCACAACGAAGGAGGGACAGATTACAATGAGCAGTTCTTC
TRBD1	.	TRBV7-2	TRBJ1-1	CASSPQDREEEAFF	TGTGCCAGCAGCCCCCAGGACAGGGAGGAGGAAGCTTTCTTT
.	few	TRBV4-1	TRBJ2-7	CASSHNRDGFYEQYF	TGCGCCAGCAGCCATAACCGGGACGGATTCTACGAGCAGTACTTC
TRBD2	once	TRBV4-1	TRBJ2-5	CASSQPGTSGGAEEAPQYF	TGCGCCAGCAGCCAACCTGGGACTAGCGGGGGGGCAGAGGAAGCGCCCCAGTACTTC
.	many	TRBV4-3	TRBJ1-5	CASSQDWGSNSNQPQHF	TGCGCCAGCAGCCAAGATTGGGGAAGTAATAGCAATCAGCCCCAGCATTTT
.	many	TRBV20-1	TRBJ1-1	CSARVQGPGQAFF	TGCAGTGCTAGAGTGCAAGGCCCGGGCCAAGCTTTCTTT
TRBD2	.	TRBV18	TRBJ2-1	CASRPLTSGGGDYNEPFF	TGTGCCAGCCGTCCGTTGACTAGCGGGGGAGGAGATTACAATGAGCCGTTCTTC
TRBD1	many	TRBV12-3/TRBV12-4	TRBJ1-1	CASSLNRGSGEAFF	TGTGCCAGCAGTTTAAACAGGGGAAGCGGTGAAGCTTTCTTT
.	many	TRBV29-1	TRBJ1-1	CSVGGPGWEKRAFTEAFF	TGCAGCGTTGGGGGCCCCGGATGGGAAAAAAGGGCATTCACTGAAGCTTTCTTT
TRBD2	.	TRBV14	TRBJ2-3	CASSQTGTSGYSDTQYF	TGTGCCAGCAGCCAAACCGGGACTAGCGGGTATTCAGATACGCAGTATTTT
.	few	TRBV4-3	TRBJ2-2	CASSREARNTGELFF	TGCGCCAGCAGCCGGGAGGCGAGGAACACCGGGGAGCTGTTTTTT
.	.	TRBV11-2	TRBJ2-7	CASSSTGGGHSYEQYF	TGTGCCAGCAGCTCGACGGGCGGGGGACACTCCTACGAGCAGTACTTC
TRBD1	.	TRBV6-5	TRBJ2-1	CASSEVGTGRSEQFF	TGTGCCAGCAGTGAGGTGGGGACAGGGAGAAGTGAGCAGTTCTTC
TRBD1	few	TRBV7-9	TRBJ2-7	CASSLGQGLPYEQYF	TGTGCCAGCAGCCTGGGACAGGGGCTTCCGTACGAGCAGTACTTC
.	many	TRBV20-1	TRBJ2-7	CSADNLESSYEQYF	TGCAGTGCCGACAATCTTGAGAGCTCCTACGAGCAGTACTTC
TRBD2	many	TRBV6-5	TRBJ2-7	CASRIAGGSYEQYF	TGTGCCAGCCGAATAGCGGGAGGCTCCTACGAGCAGTACTTC
.	few	TRBV25-1	TRBJ2-1	CASSTTTYNEQFF	TGTGCCAGCAGTACTACCACCTACAATGAGCAGTTCTTC
.	many	TRBV9	TRBJ1-5	CASSPSGDQPQHF	TGTGCCAGCAGCCCGAGTGGGGATCAGCCCCAGCATTTT
.	many	TRBV23-1	TRBJ2-3	CASSQSKPRRGRKSTDTQYF	TGCGCCAGCAGTCAAAGCAAGCCCAGGAGGGGGCGCAAGAGCACAGATACGCAGTATTTT
TRBD2	many	TRBV12-3/TRBV12-4	TRBJ2-7	CASSLASGSNEQYF	TGTGCCAGCAGTTTGGCCAGCGGGAGTAACGAGCAGTACTTC
.	.	TRBV4-3	TRBJ2-5	CASSQDRGRTETQYF	TGCGCCAGCAGCCAAGATCGAGGGCGGACAGAGACCCAGTACTTC
.	few	TRBV7-8	TRBJ1-1	CASSRQLPDRNTEAFF	TGTGCCAGCAGCCGACAGCTTCCGGACCGGAACACTGAAGCTTTCTTT
TRBD1	few	TRBV3-1	TRBJ2-1	CASSQEQGAGNEQFF	TGTGCCAGCAGCCAAGAGCAGGGGGCGGGTAATGAGCAGTTCTTC
.	many	TRBV3-1	TRBJ1-1	CASSQDLRLGHTMNTEAFF	TGTGCCAGCAGCCAAGATTTACGTCTGGGACACACAATGAACACTGAAGCTTTCTTT
.	many	TRBV20-1	TRBJ2-5	CSAGGGRETQYF	TGCAGTGCCGGTGGGGGGAGAGAGACCCAGTACTTC
.	.	TRBV12-3/TRBV12-4	TRBJ1-2	CASSFPGNYGYTF	TGTGCCAGCAGTTTCCCAGGAAACTATGGCTACACCTTC
.	.	TRBV5-5	TRBJ1-2	CASSLEPGRGYGYTF	TGTGCCAGCAGCTTGGAACCGGGACGGGGTTATGGCTACACCTTC
.	.	TRBV20-1	TRBJ2-1	CSARGGVYNGQFF	TGCAGTGCTAGAGGGGGGGTTTACAATGGGCAGTTCTTC
TRBD2	.	TRBV19	TRBJ2-2	CASSIGSGRAIGELFF	TGTGCCAGTAGTATTGGGAGCGGGAGGGCCATCGGGGAGCTGTTTTTT
.	many	TRBV4-1	TRBJ2-1	CASSADQTTKAYNEQFF	TGCGCCAGCAGCGCAGATCAGACTACTAAAGCCTACAATGAGCAGTTCTTC
.	many	TRBV4-1	TRBJ1-5	CASSPVAGGNQPQHF	TGCGCCAGCAGCCCTGTGGCAGGCGGGAATCAGCCCCAGCATTTT
.	many	TRBV9	TRBJ2-2	CASSVNLWEETLDTGELFF	TGTGCCAGCAGCGTCAACCTCTGGGAGGAAACACTGGACACCGGGGAGCTGTTTTTT
TRBD2	many	TRBV29-1	TRBJ2-3	CTAGGVRTDTQYF	TGCACCGCCGGGGGGGTCCGCACAGATACGCAGTATTTT
.	many	TRBV12-3/TRBV12-4	TRBJ1-1	CASSLVPTEAFF	TGTGCCAGCAGTTTGGTTCCCACTGAAGCTTTCTTT
TRBD2	many	TRBV20-1	TRBJ2-3	CSARLAVTDTQYF	TGCAGTGCTAGACTAGCGGTAACAGATACGCAGTATTTT
TRBD1	.	TRBV20-1	TRBJ2-3	CSAGQQGALTDTQYF	TGCAGTGCAGGCCAGCAGGGGGCCCTCACAGATACGCAATATTTT